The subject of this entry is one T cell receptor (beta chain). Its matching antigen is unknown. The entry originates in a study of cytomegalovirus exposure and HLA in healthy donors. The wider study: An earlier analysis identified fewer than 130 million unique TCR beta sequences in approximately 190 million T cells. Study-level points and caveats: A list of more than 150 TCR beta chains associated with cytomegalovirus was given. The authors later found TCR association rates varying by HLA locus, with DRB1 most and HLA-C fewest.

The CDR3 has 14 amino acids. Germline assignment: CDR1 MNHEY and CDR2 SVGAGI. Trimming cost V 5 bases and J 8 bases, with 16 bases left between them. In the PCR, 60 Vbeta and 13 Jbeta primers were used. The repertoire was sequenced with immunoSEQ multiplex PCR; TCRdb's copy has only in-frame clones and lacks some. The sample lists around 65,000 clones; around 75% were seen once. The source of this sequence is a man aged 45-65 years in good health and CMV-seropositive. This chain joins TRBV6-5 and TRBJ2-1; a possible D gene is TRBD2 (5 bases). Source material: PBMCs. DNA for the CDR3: TGTGCCAGCAGTCCCCTGGAGAGGGCGTATGAGCAGTTCTTC. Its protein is CASSPLERAYEQFF.